Sequencing of this T cell receptor beta chain was carried out in a study of T-cell memory formation after mild COVID-19. Overall study: Largely donor-specific sequence clusters came from two donors. Study findings and constraints: Mainly CM and EM harbored the contracting CD4+ clones; mainly EMRA harbored the CD8+ ones. The pre-infection memory compartment contained some responding clones, suggesting cross-reactive memory joined. Whereas later expanders leaned CD4+, clones contracting day 15 to 85 showed a balanced CD4/CD8 makeup.

TCRdb re-analysed the 5' RACE reads in MiXCR, keeping a single row per CDR3 protein. The table shows roughly 240,000 distinct CDR3 sequences, with around 15% occurring only once. This clonotype was detected only a few times. No antigen is known for it. Germline CDR1 reads MNHEY; CDR2 reads SVGEGT. The CDR3 has 14 residues. The V gene end was trimmed by 4 bases and the J gene end by 5 bases; junction bases not matched to a gene: 7. This sequence joins TRBV6-2 or TRBV6-3 and TRBJ2-5, with TRBD2 matching over 7 bases. The specimen sequenced was PBMCs or a T cell subset sorted from them (not recorded which). The receptor was derived from a young man who had mild COVID-19 (a few samples of this study predate the infection). Cell type and time point are not known. CDR3 nucleotides: TGTGCCAGCAGTTGGTGGCGCGGGGGTGAGACCCAGTACTTC. Its protein is CASSWWRGGETQYF.